This TCR beta chain is from a study of shared clonotypes between healthy human individuals. Overall study results and limits: The sharing of 4.5% to 6.5% of naive CD4 clonotypes was seen across several donors. An effect of sequencing depth on clonotype sharing among donors was expected.

Naive CD8 cells were CD45RO-negative, positively selected for CCR7, excluding terminally differentiated effector memory CD45RA+ cells. The CDR3 extends over 12 amino acids. V dropped 0 bases and J dropped 7 bases, with 4 bases sitting between them. Comment on this clone: The antigen is not known.

The genomic DNA of each subset was split evenly across several immunoSEQ plates. TCRdb keeps only in-frame clones here, not all; method: immunoSEQ multiplex PCR. The sample lists about 2.1 million clones, 85% to 95% occurring once. The chain carries TRBV23-1 and TRBJ1-3; the D is unclear. TRBV23-1 belongs to the ORF category, with a function that is uncertain. Sequenced: naive CD8+ T cells from PBMCs. This TCR derives from a man aged 18 to 30 in good health. Some clones in this sample may be carry-over from other donors' samples. CDR3 in amino acids: CASSQSVNTIYF. DNA of the CDR3: TGCGCCAGCAGTCAATCGGTCAACACCATATATTTT.